This T cell receptor (beta chain) was sequenced for a study of T cells in Graves' hyperthyroidism and ophthalmopathy. Study-level results: Most thyroid clonotypes expanded above 0.001 were also detected in blood.

Patients aged 18 to 65 had newly diagnosed hyperthyroidism lasting under 2 months. The study excluded patients with uncontrolled infection, other autoimmune disease, pregnancy or lactation. The source of the PBMCs was over 8.5 ml of fresh peripheral blood. This clonotype was seen many times. The target antigen is unknown. CDR1 and CDR2 (germline): MDHEN, SYDVKM. The CDR3 is 18 amino acids. Unmatched junction bases numbered 9, after V lost 4 bases and J lost 5 bases. From RNA transcripts, TCR beta CDR3 regions were amplified. When the TCR CDR3 underwent first-round RT-PCR, the HTBI primer set was used. MiXCR was run by TCRdb on the multiplex PCR reads, yielding one entry per CDR3 protein. Among 350,000 or so distinct CDR3 sequences listed, about a sixth were seen once.

The clonotype originates from a woman aged 25 to 45 with Graves' hyperthyroidism that later progressed to Graves' ophthalmopathy. The chain employs TRBV28 and TRBJ2-3, with 16 nucleotides matching TRBD2. Sequenced material: blood. The CDR3 bases are TGTGCCAGCAGTTCCTTTACCGGGACTAGCGGGGGGGGAGATACGCAGTATTTT. This sequence encodes CASSSFTGTSGGGDTQYF.